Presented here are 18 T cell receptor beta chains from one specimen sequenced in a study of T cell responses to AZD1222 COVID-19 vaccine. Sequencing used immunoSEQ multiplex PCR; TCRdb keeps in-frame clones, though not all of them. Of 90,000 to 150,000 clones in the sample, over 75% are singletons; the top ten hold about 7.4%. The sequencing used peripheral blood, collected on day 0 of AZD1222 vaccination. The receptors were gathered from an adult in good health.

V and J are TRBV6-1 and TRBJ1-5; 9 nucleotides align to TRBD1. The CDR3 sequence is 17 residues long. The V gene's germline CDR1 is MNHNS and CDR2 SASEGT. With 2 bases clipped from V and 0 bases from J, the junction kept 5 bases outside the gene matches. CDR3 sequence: CASSEMTGGYSNQPQHF. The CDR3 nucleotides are TGTGCCAGCAGTGAAATGACAGGGGGGTATAGCAATCAGCCCCAGCATTTT.

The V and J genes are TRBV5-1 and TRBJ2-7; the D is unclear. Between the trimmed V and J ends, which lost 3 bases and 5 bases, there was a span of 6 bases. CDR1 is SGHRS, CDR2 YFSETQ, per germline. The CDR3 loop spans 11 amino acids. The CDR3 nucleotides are TGCGCCAGCAGCTACCTCCACGAGCAGTACTTC. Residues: CASSYLHEQYF.

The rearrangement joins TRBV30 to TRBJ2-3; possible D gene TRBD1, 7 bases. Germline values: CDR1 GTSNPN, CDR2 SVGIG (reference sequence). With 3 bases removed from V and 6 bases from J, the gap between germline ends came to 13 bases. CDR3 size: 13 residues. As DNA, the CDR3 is TGTGCCTGGAGCCAGGGGGGTGTGGATACGCAGTATTTT. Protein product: CAWSQGGVDTQYF.

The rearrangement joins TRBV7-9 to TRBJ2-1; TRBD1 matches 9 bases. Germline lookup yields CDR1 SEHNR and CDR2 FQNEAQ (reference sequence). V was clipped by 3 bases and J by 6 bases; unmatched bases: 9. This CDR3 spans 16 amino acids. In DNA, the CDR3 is TGTGCCAGCAGCTTTATTGGACAGGGGAGTCGCAATGAGCAGTTCTTC. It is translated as CASSFIGQGSRNEQFF.

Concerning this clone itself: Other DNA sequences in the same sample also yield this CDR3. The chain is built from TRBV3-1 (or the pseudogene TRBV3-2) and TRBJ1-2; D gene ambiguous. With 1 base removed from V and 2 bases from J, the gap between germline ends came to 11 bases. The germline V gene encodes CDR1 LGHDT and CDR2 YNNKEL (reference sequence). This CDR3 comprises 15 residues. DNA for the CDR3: TGTGCCAGCAGCCAAGGTCTGACTTCAAACTATGGCTACACCTTC. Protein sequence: CASSQGLTSNYGYTF.

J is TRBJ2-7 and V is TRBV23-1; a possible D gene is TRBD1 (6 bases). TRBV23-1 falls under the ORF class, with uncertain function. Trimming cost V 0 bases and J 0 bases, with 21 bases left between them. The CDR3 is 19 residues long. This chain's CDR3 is CASSQSTGQGPWGSYEQYF. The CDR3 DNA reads TGCGCCAGCAGTCAATCCACCGGGCAGGGGCCATGGGGCTCCTACGAGCAGTACTTC.

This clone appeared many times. CDR3 nucleotides: TGTGCCAGCAGCCGTTGGCAGCCTTATAATTCACCCCTCCACTTT. This sequence encodes CASSRWQPYNSPLHF. The chain has TRBV3-1 (or the pseudogene TRBV3-2) and TRBJ1-6; D is undetermined. Germline V gene lookup returns CDR1 LGHDT and CDR2 YNNKEL (reference sequence). Trimming took off 4 bases at V and 4 bases at J, with 11 bases between the two ends. CDR3 length equals 15 residues.

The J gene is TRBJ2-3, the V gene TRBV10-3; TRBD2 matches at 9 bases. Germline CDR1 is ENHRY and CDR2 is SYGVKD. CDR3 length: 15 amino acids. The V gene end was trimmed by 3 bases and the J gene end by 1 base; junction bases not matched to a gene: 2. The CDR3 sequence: CAISDPSGGTDTQYF. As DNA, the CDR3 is TGTGCCATCAGTGACCCTAGCGGGGGCACAGATACGCAGTATTTT.

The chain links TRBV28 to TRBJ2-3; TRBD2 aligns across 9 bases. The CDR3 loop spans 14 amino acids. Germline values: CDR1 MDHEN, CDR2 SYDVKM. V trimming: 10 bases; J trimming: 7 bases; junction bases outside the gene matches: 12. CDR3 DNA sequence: TGTGCCACCCTGACTAGCGGAGGTGTTCATACGCAGTATTTT. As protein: CATLTSGGVHTQYF.

The CDR3: CASSFDYSYEQYF. The CDR3 nucleotides are TGTGCCAGCAGTTTTGACTACTCCTACGAGCAGTACTTC. This sequence joins TRBV12-3 or TRBV12-4 and TRBJ2-7; TRBD2 might be the D (5 bases). Trimming shortened V by 3 bases and J by 0 bases, and 6 bases separated the two germline ends. There are 13 residues in the CDR3.

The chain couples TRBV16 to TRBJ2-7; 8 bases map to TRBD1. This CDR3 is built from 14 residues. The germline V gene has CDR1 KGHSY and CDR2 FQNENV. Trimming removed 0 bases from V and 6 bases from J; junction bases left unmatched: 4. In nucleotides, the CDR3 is TGTGCCAGCAGCCAATCCGACAGGGGAAGCGAGCAGTACTTC. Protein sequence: CASSQSDRGSEQYF.

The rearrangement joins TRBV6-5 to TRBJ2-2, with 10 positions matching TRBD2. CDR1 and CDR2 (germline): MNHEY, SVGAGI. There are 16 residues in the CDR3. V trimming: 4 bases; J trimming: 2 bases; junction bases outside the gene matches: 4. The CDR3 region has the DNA TGTGCCAGCAGTTTAGGACTAGCGGTTAACACCGGGGAGCTGTTTTTT. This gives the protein CASSLGLAVNTGELFF.

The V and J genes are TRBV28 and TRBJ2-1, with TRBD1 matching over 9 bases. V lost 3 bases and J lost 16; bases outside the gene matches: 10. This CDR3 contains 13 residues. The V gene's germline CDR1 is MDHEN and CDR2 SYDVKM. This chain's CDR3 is CASSLLGTGRSFF. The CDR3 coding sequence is TGTGCCAGCAGTTTGTTAGGGACAGGGAGGTCATTCTTC.

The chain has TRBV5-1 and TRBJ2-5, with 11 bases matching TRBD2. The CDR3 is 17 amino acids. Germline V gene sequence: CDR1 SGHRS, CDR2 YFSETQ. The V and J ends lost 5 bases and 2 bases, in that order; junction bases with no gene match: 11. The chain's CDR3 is CASSSGLAGTPQETQYF. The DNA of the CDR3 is TGCGCCAGCAGTTCTGGACTAGCGGGTACACCGCAAGAGACCCAGTACTTC.

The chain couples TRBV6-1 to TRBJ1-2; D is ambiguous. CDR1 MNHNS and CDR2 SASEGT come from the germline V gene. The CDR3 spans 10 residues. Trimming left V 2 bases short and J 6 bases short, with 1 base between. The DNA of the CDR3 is TGTGCCAGCAGTGAAAATGGCTACACCTTC. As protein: CASSENGYTF.

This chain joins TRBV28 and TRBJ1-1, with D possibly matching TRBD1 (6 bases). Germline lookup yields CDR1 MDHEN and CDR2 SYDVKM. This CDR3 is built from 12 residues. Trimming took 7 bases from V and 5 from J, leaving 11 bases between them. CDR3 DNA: TGTGCCAGCACCCAAAGGGGGACTGAAGCTTTCTTT. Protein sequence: CASTQRGTEAFF.

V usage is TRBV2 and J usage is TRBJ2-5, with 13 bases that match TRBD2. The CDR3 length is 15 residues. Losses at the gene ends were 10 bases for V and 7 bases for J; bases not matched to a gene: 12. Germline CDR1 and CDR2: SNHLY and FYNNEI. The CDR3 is CATLPGLAGRGTQYF. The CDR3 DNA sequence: TGTGCCACCCTTCCGGGACTAGCGGGGAGGGGGACCCAGTACTTC.

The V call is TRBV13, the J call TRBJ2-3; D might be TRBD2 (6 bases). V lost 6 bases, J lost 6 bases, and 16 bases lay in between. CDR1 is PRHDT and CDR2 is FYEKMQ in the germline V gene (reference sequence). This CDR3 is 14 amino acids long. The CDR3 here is CASRPRGLGDTQYF. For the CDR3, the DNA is TGTGCCAGCAGGCCGAGGGGACTCGGCGATACGCAGTATTTT.